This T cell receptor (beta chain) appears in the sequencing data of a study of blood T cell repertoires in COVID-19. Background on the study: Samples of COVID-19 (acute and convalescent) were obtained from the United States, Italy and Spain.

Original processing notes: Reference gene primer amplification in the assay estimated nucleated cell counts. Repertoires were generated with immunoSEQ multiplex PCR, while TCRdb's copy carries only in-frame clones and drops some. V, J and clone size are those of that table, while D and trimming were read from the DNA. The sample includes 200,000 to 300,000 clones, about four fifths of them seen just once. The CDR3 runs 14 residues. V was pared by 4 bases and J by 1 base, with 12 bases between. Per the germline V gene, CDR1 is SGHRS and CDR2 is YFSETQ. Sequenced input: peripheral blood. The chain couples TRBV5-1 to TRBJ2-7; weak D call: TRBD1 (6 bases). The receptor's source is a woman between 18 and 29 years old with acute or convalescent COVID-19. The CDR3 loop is CASSGDTASYEQYF. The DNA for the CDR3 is TGCGCCAGCAGCGGGGACACAGCGTCCTACGAGCAGTACTTC.